One and the same sample provided the 13 T cell receptor beta chains below, sequenced in a study of a mutant IDH1 vaccine in newly diagnosed glioma. For these TCRs, the target antigens are not known. Method: immunoSEQ multiplex PCR; TCRdb's copy keeps in-frame clones and lacks some. The sample includes 60,000 or so clones, about 81% of them seen just once. As to time point: week 23, last vaccination. Doses comprised 300 ug of mutant IDH1 20-mer peptide each, plus topical imiquimod. The specimen was PBMCs, collected from a glioma patient whose treatment included an IDH1 peptide vaccine. The receptors were sampled from a woman in her thirties or forties with glioma. Some clones in this sample may be carry-over from other donors' samples.

This chain connects TRBV4-3 to TRBJ1-3; D not resolved. The V gene lost 4 bases and the J gene lost 4 bases, with 8 bases spanning the gap. CDR1 and CDR2 from the germline V gene are LGHNA and YSLEER. This CDR3 is built from 13 residues. The CDR3 region is CASSPYLGNTIYF. The DNA for the CDR3 is TGCGCCAGCAGCCCTTATTTAGGAAACACCATATATTTT.

This clone qualifies as medium-sized. This chain links TRBV18 with TRBJ1-1; D unclear. Germline V gene sequence: CDR1 KGHSH, CDR2 LQKENI. The CDR3 length is 12 residues. V lost 5 bases and J 0 bases, leaving 4 bases between the germline ends. The CDR3 here is CASSTLNTEAFF. CDR3 DNA: TGTGCCAGCTCAACCCTGAACACTGAAGCTTTCTTT.

A single count supports this clone. A read error may produce the germline difference seen at one junction end. The V gene is TRBV15, the J gene TRBJ1-4, with D possibly being TRBD1 (6 bases). The germline gives CDR1 LNHNV, CDR2 YYDKDF (reference sequence). The CDR3 spans 12 residues. CDR3 sequence: CATSRASDRPLF. The CDR3 DNA sequence: TGTGCCACCAGCAGGGCTTCAGACAGGCCCTTATTT.

DNA for the CDR3: TGTGCCAGCAGCTCTGTCAGGGGCGAGGGGACTGAAGCTTTCTTT. Its translation: CASSSVRGEGTEAFF. The chain is built from TRBV7-2 and TRBJ1-1, with D possibly being TRBD1 (6 bases). The CDR3 has 15 amino acids. CDR1 is SGHTA and CDR2 is FQGNSA in the germline V gene. Trimming cost V 4 bases and J 5 bases, with 17 bases left between them. Combining the CDR3 with reference TRBV7-2 and TRBJ1-1 gives the whole variable domain GAGVSQSPSNKVTEKGKDVELRCDPISGHTALYWYRQSLGQGLEFLIYFQGNSAPDKSGLPSDRFSAERTGGSVSTLTIQRTQQEDSAVYLCASSSVRGEGTEAFFGQGTRLTVV.

V usage is TRBV7-9 and J usage is TRBJ2-7; TRBD1 matches 8 bases. CDR3 size: 13 residues. Germline V gene data show CDR1 as SEHNR and CDR2 as FQNEAQ (reference sequence). J was trimmed by 7 bases and V by 6 bases; bases with no gene match: 8. The CDR3 DNA reads as TGTGCCAGCAGGCAGGGGGCACGGGTGGAGCAGTACTTC. Translating it yields CASRQGARVEQYF.

The chain combines TRBV19 with TRBJ2-7; 9 bases fit TRBD2. The CDR3 consists of 14 residues. The germline gives CDR1 LNHDA, CDR2 SQIVND (reference sequence). The V gene end was trimmed by 1 base and the J gene end by 7 bases; junction bases not matched to a gene: 5. The CDR3 DNA reads as TGTGCCAGTAGTATAGTAGCGGGGGCACGAGAGCAGTACTTC. Encoded protein: CASSIVAGAREQYF.

The chain couples TRBV4-1 to TRBJ1-2; D is uncertain. The CDR3 totals 16 residues. In germline, CDR1 is MGHRA, CDR2 YSYEKL. Trimming pared 0 bases from V and 3 bases from J, leaving 14 bases between. CDR3 DNA: TGCGCCAGCAGCCAAGATGCAACAGCTAGGGACTATGGCTACACCTTC. It codes for CASSQDATARDYGYTF.

The rearrangement joins TRBV6-6 to TRBJ1-2; D unclear. Trimming took 5 bases from V and 0 from J, leaving 13 bases between them. CDR1 is MNHNY, CDR2 SVGAGI, per germline (reference sequence). This CDR3 is 15 amino acids long. CDR3 sequence reads: CASSPSDSPNYGYTF. The CDR3 DNA is TGTGCCAGCAGTCCGTCGGACTCCCCTAACTATGGCTACACCTTC.

The V call is TRBV20-1, the J call TRBJ1-1; D is ambiguous. The CDR3 is made up of 11 amino acids. The V gene's germline CDR1 is DFQATT and CDR2 SNEGSKA (reference sequence). V dropped 5 bases and J dropped 1 base, with 5 bases sitting between them. The CDR3 nucleotides read TGCAGTGCTCCACCGAACACTGAAGCTTTCTTT. Translated, it gives CSAPPNTEAFF.

This clone was detected a few times. The chain employs TRBV11-2 and TRBJ1-2; 7 nucleotides line up with TRBD1. V trimming: 6 bases; J trimming: 4 bases; junction bases outside the gene matches: 8. Germline V gives CDR1 SGHAT, CDR2 FQNNGV. The CDR3 is 14 amino acids. Here the CDR3 reads CASSRSTGIYGYTF. The CDR3 DNA sequence: TGTGCCAGCAGTCGGTCGACAGGGATCTATGGCTACACCTTC.

This clone came up once. The chain carries TRBV5-8 and TRBJ1-2, with D hard to call. The CDR3 runs to 14 residues. Deletions cut 3 bases from V and 7 bases from J, with 16 bases between. CDR1 is SGHTS and CDR2 is YDEGEE in the germline V gene. CDR3 sequence reads: CASSSTPGVGGYTF. In DNA, the CDR3 is TGTGCCAGCAGCTCGACCCCTGGGGTCGGTGGCTACACCTTC.

This clone was detected only a few times. This rearrangement joins TRBV29-1 to TRBJ1-1; D unclear. The CDR3 sequence is 11 residues long. Germline V gene data show CDR1 as SQVTM and CDR2 as ANQGSEA. Trimming cost V 6 bases and J 0 bases, with 5 bases left between them. CDR3 amino acids: CSVPMNTEAFF. The CDR3, as DNA: TGCAGCGTGCCGATGAACACTGAAGCTTTCTTT.

The CDR3 nucleotides read TGTGCCAGTAGGGGGGGGCAGTACACAGATACGCAGTATTTT. This gives the protein CASRGGQYTDTQYF. This sequence joins TRBV19 and TRBJ2-3; D might be TRBD2 (7 bases). Germline CDR1 is LNHDA and CDR2 is SQIVND (reference sequence). Trimming stripped 6 bases from V and 2 bases from J, with 12 bases between. The CDR3 has 14 residues.